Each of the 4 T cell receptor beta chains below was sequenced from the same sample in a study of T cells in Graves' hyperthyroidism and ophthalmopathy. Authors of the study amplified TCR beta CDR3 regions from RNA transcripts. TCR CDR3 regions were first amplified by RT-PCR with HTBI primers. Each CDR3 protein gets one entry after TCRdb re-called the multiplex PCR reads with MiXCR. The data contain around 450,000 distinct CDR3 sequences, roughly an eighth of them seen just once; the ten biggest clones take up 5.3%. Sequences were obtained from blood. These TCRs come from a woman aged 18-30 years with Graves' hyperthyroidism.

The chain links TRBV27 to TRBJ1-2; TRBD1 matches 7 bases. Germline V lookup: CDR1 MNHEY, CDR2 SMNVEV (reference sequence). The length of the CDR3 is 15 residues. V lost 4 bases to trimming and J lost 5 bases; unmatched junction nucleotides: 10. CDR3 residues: CASSSPYRGGYGYTF. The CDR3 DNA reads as TGTGCCAGCAGTTCTCCTTACAGGGGTGGTTATGGCTACACCTTC.

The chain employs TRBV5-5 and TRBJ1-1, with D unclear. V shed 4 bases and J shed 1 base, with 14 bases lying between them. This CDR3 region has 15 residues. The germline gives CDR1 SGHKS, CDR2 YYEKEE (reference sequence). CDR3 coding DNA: TGTGCCAGCAGCCCGCCTTCCGGGCGGAACACTGAAGCTTTCTTT. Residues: CASSPPSGRNTEAFF.

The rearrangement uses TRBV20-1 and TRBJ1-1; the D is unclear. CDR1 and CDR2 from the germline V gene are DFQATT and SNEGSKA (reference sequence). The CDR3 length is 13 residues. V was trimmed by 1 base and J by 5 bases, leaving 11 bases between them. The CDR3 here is CSARGAVGTEAFF. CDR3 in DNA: TGCAGTGCTAGAGGAGCGGTGGGAACTGAAGCTTTCTTT.

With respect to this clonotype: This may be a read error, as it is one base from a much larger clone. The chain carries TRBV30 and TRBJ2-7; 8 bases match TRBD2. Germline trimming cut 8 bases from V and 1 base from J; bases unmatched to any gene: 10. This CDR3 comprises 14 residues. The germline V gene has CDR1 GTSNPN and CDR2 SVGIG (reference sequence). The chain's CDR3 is CAGGIAGLSYEQYF. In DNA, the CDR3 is TGTGCCGGAGGGATAGCGGGATTGTCCTACGAGCAGTACTTC.